Reported below is one T cell receptor beta chain. Other DNA variants within this sample encode the same CDR3. These data come from a study of OX40 agonist ivuxolimab in advanced cancers. Study-wide context: Dose-escalation patients' cancers were hepatocellular carcinoma, melanoma, renal cell or head and neck cancer. Three dose-escalation patients had partial responses: one with hepatocellular carcinoma and two with cutaneous melanoma.

The length of the CDR3 is 14 residues. Germline values: CDR1 SGHRS, CDR2 YFSETQ. V was cut by 5 bases and J by 4 bases, with 15 bases left in between. Sequenced by immunoSEQ multiplex PCR; TCRdb stores in-frame clones only, minus some. The profile shows some 81,000 clones, 70% to 90% of them singletons. The origin of this receptor is an adult with an advanced solid tumor such as melanoma, head and neck, liver or kidney cancer. The rearrangement links TRBV5-1 to TRBJ1-2; D is ambiguous. The sample was CD4+ or CD8+ T cells sorted from blood, taken in a trial of the OX40 agonist ivuxolimab. As DNA, the CDR3 is TGCGCCAGCAGTTTCTCAGGAGAGGGCTATGGCTACACCTTC. Its protein is CASSFSGEGYGYTF.